Listed below are T cell receptor beta chains from one sample, sequenced in a study of T cells in Graves' hyperthyroidism and ophthalmopathy. MiXCR was run by TCRdb on the multiplex PCR reads, yielding one entry per CDR3 protein. Here the sample spans under 550,000 distinct CDR3 sequences, just under 20% being singletons. Sequencing was performed on blood. These receptors were collected from a middle-aged man with Graves' ophthalmopathy. CDR3s include the opening cysteine and the closing phenylalanine or tryptophan. Fields, in order: D gene, clone size, J gene, V gene, CDR3 protein. The D gene is left open where the match is weak. Rows may omit the clone size; those that give it use once, few, many or a size class.

D gene: TRBD1; clone size: NA; J gene: TRBJ1-2; V gene: TRBV6-2/TRBV6-3; CDR3 protein: CASSPLGDRFYGYTF
D gene: NA; clone size: few; J gene: TRBJ1-2; V gene: TRBV4-3; CDR3 protein: CASSQERWTIDYGYTF
D gene: NA; clone size: NA; J gene: TRBJ1-2; V gene: TRBV15; CDR3 protein: CATSRDLGFEGYTF
D gene: NA; clone size: once; J gene: TRBJ2-4; V gene: TRBV19; CDR3 protein: CASGKAAKNIQYF
D gene: TRBD1; clone size: NA; J gene: TRBJ1-3; V gene: TRBV19; CDR3 protein: CASKQGLFGNTIYF
D gene: TRBD2; clone size: many; J gene: TRBJ2-3; V gene: TRBV27; CDR3 protein: CASSPVGRGRTDTQYF
D gene: NA; clone size: many; J gene: TRBJ2-5; V gene: TRBV7-9; CDR3 protein: CASRLRWGETQYF
D gene: NA; clone size: few; J gene: TRBJ2-7; V gene: TRBV19; CDR3 protein: CASSITADTSFPYEQYF
D gene: NA; clone size: many; J gene: TRBJ2-5; V gene: TRBV28; CDR3 protein: CASSLSPPRWMRREETQYF
D gene: NA; clone size: many; J gene: TRBJ2-7; V gene: TRBV18; CDR3 protein: CASSPSTGPYEQYF
D gene: TRBD1; clone size: few; J gene: TRBJ2-4; V gene: TRBV7-2; CDR3 protein: CASSPRQGALAKNIQYF